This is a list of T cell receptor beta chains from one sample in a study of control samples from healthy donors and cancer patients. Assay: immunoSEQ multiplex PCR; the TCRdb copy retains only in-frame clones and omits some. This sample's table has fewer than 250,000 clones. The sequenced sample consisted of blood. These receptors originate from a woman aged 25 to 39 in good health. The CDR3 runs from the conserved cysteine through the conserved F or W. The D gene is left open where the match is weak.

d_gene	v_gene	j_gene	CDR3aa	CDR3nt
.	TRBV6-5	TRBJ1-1	CASSYSGGMNTEAFF	TGTGCCAGCAGTTACTCTGGTGGGATGAACACTGAAGCTTTCTTT
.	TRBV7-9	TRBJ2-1	CASSAYRGFEQFF	TGTGCCAGCAGCGCCTATAGGGGGTTTGAGCAGTTCTTC
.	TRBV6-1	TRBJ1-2	CASSEAVQVGGYTF	TGTGCCAGCAGTGAAGCGGTTCAGGTCGGGGGCTACACCTTC
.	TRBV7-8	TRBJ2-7	CASSLVEGVRIGEQYF	TGTGCCAGCAGCTTAGTGGAGGGCGTTCGGATAGGGGAGCAGTACTTC
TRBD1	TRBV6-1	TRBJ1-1	CASSEAPDRQAFF	TGTGCCAGCAGTGAAGCCCCGGACAGGCAAGCTTTCTTT
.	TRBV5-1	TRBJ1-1	CASSFGGGTEAFF	TGCGCCAGCAGCTTCGGGGGAGGGACTGAAGCTTTCTTT
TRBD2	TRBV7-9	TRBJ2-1	CASRRGVEQFF	TGTGCCAGCAGGCGGGGGGTAGAGCAGTTCTTC
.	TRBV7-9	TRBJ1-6	CASSPSRGGSPLHF	TGTGCCAGCAGCCCTTCCCGGGGGGGATCACCCCTCCACTTT
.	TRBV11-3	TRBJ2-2	CASSLVGSHAYTGELFF	TGTGCCAGCAGCTTAGTGGGGTCACACGCCTACACCGGGGAGCTGTTTTTT
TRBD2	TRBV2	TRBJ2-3	CASSPAGGTRYF	TGTGCCAGCTCACCCGCGGGGGGAACTCGGTATTTT
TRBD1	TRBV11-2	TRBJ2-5	CASETGEETQYF	TGTGCCAGCGAAACAGGGGAAGAGACCCAGTACTTC
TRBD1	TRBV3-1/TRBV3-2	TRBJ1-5	CASSQEATGHNQPQHF	TGTGCCAGCAGCCAAGAAGCGACAGGGCACAATCAGCCCCAGCATTTT
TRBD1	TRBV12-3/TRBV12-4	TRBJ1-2	CASTKGQGGGYTF	TGTGCCAGCACCAAGGGACAGGGAGGAGGCTACACCTTC
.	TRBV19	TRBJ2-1	CASSTEGGASSYNEQFF	TGTGCCAGTAGTACCGAGGGGGGGGCCAGCTCCTACAATGAGCAGTTCTTC
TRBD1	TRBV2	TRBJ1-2	CASRTGGYGYTF	TGTGCCAGCAGGACAGGGGGCTATGGCTACACCTTC
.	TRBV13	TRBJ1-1	CASSLGRSAFF	TGTGCCAGCAGCTTAGGTCGGTCGGCTTTCTTT
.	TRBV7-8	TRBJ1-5	CASSLMGPRYSNQPQHF	TGTGCCAGCAGCTTAATGGGACCTCGATATAGCAATCAGCCCCAGCATTTT
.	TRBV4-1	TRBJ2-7	CASNLAEGYEQYF	TGCGCCAGCAACCTCGCGGAGGGCTACGAGCAGTACTTC
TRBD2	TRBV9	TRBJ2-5	CASSPGGDQETQYF	TGTGCCAGCAGCCCTGGGGGGGACCAAGAGACCCAGTACTTC
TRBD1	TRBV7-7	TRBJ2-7	CASPDRGYEQYF	TGTGCTAGCCCGGACAGGGGGTACGAGCAGTACTTC
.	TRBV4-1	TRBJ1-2	CASSQSAGSTGYTF	TGCGCCAGCAGCCAATCTGCCGGGTCAACTGGCTACACCTTC
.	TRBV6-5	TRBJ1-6	CASSYSNRRGGSPLHF	TGTGCCAGCAGTTACTCGAACAGGCGAGGAGGTTCACCCCTCCACTTT
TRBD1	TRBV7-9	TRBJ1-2	CASSPLDRGTGYTF	TGTGCCAGCAGCCCCCTGGACAGGGGCACTGGCTACACCTTC
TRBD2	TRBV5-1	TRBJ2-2	CASKLAAKNTGELFF	TGCGCCAGCAAACTAGCGGCAAAGAACACCGGGGAGCTGTTTTTT
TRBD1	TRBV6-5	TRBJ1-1	CASSYHTMTGITEAFF	TGTGCCAGCAGTTACCACACCATGACAGGGATCACTGAAGCTTTCTTT
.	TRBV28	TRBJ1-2	CASSVNRDYGYTF	TGTGCCAGCAGCGTGAACAGGGATTATGGCTACACCTTC
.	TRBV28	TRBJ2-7	CASSLFLASSDEQYF	TGTGCCAGCAGTTTATTCCTAGCTAGTAGTGACGAGCAGTACTTC
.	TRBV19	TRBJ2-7	CASKPHDGSYEQYF	TGTGCCAGTAAGCCCCACGACGGCTCCTACGAGCAGTACTTC
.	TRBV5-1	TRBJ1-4	CASSLARGAGEKLFF	TGCGCCAGCAGCTTGGCCCGGGGGGCTGGCGAAAAACTGTTTTTT
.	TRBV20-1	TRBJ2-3	CSASKPPTDTQYF	TGCAGTGCGAGTAAGCCTCCCACAGATACGCAGTATTTT
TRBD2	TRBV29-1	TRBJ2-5	CSVGGGGVTQYF	TGCAGCGTTGGCGGGGGAGGGGTGACCCAGTACTTC
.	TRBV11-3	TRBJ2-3	CASSFGGAPPSDTQYF	TGTGCCAGCAGCTTCGGAGGGGCCCCCCCATCCGATACGCAGTATTTT
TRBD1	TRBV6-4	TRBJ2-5	CASSANRGETQYF	TGTGCCAGCAGTGCGAACAGGGGCGAGACCCAGTACTTC
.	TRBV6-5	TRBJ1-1	CASSYEGYGEAFF	TGTGCCAGCAGTTACGAGGGGTATGGTGAAGCTTTCTTT
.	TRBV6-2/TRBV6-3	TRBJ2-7	CASSPPWQGESYEQYF	TGTGCCAGCAGTCCCCCCTGGCAGGGTGAGTCCTACGAGCAGTACTTC
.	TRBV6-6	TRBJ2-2	CASSYETNTGELFF	TGTGCCAGCAGTTATGAGACGAACACCGGGGAGCTGTTTTTT
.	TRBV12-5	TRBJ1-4	CASGTVGWPTNEKLFF	TGTGCTAGTGGGACGGTTGGATGGCCAACTAATGAAAAACTGTTTTTT
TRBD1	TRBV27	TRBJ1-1	CASSGTGAGTEAFF	TGTGCCAGCAGTGGAACAGGGGCTGGAACTGAAGCTTTCTTT
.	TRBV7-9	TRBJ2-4	CASSLLGAGDIQYF	TGTGCCAGCAGCTTACTCGGGGCCGGGGACATTCAGTACTTC
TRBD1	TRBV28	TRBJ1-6	CASSHQQGFSYNSPLHF	TGTGCCAGCAGTCACCAACAGGGGTTCTCCTATAATTCACCCCTCCACTTT
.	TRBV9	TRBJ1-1	CASSIRLGGREAFF	TGTGCCAGCAGCATCCGTTTAGGGGGTAGGGAAGCTTTCTTT
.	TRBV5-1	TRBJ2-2	CASNTDSPNTGELFF	TGCGCCAGCAACACCGACAGCCCGAACACCGGGGAGCTGTTTTTT
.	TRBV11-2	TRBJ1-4	CASSLGHQRANEKLFF	TGTGCCAGCAGCTTAGGTCATCAACGGGCTAATGAAAAACTGTTTTTT
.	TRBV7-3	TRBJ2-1	CASSATGGRNEQFF	TGTGCCAGCAGCGCAACGGGCGGGCGCAATGAGCAGTTCTTC
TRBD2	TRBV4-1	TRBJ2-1	CASSQVRLAGVRNEQFF	TGCGCCAGCAGCCAAGTGAGGCTAGCGGGGGTACGCAATGAGCAGTTCTTC